These 26 T cell receptor beta chains share one sample of origin, sequenced in a study of cytomegalovirus exposure and HLA in healthy donors. 60 Vbeta and 13 Jbeta primers were used in PCR. Sequencing used immunoSEQ multiplex PCR; TCRdb keeps in-frame clones, though not all of them. This sample has roughly 100,000 clones, with around 72% found just once. Sequenced input: PBMCs. The source is a young man in good health and CMV-seronegative.

This rearrangement joins TRBV7-9 to TRBJ2-5; tentative D call: TRBD2 (6 bases). This CDR3 contains 16 residues. V was pared by 5 bases and J by 4 bases, with 20 bases between. Germline CDR1 reads SEHNR; CDR2 reads FQNEAQ (reference sequence). In nucleotides, the CDR3 is TGTGCCAGCAGCGCGGAGGGGCCGGGGTTCGGAGAGACCCAGTACTTC. It codes for CASSAEGPGFGETQYF. Based on the CDR3 plus reference TRBV7-9 and TRBJ2-5, the full variable domain is DTGVSQNPRHKITKRGQNVTFRCDPISEHNRLYWYRQTLGQGPEFLTYFQNEAQLEKSRLLSDRFSAERPKGSFSTLEIQRTEQGDSAMYLCASSAEGPGFGETQYFGPGTRLLVL.

The rearrangement uses TRBV25-1 and TRBJ2-4; D perhaps matches TRBD2 (6 bases). Germline lookup yields CDR1 MGHDK and CDR2 SYGVNS. V was shortened by 3 bases and J by 8 bases, with 17 bases between the two germline ends. CDR3 length equals 15 residues. The DNA for the CDR3 is TGTGCCAGCAGTGACATGGGGCAGGGAGGTGACATTCAGTACTTC. Protein sequence: CASSDMGQGGDIQYF.

The J gene is TRBJ2-3, the V gene TRBV7-2; 10 nucleotides agree with TRBD2. The CDR3 extends over 15 amino acids. V lost 1 base to trimming and J lost 10 bases; unmatched junction nucleotides: 8. Germline V gene lookup returns CDR1 SGHTA and CDR2 FQGNSA. CDR3 nucleotides: TGTGCCAGCAGCTTAGGATCAGCGGGGGGGAGCTCGCAGTATTTT. Protein: CASSLGSAGGSSQYF.

This clone was counted between two and nine times. The V gene is TRBV5-4, the J gene TRBJ2-5; D may be TRBD1 (6 bases). V shed 0 bases and J shed 2 bases, with 14 bases lying between them. Germline V gives CDR1 SGHNT, CDR2 YYREEE (reference sequence). The CDR3 covers 16 residues. This CDR3 reads CASSLVDPQGQETQYF. As DNA, the CDR3 is TGTGCCAGCAGCTTGGTCGACCCTCAGGGGCAAGAGACCCAGTACTTC.

The chain couples TRBV5-6 to TRBJ2-2; maybe TRBD2 (5 bases). Germline V gene data show CDR1 as SGHDT and CDR2 as YYEEEE. The ends were cut back, 4 bases at V and 4 bases at J, with 14 bases in the middle. The length of the CDR3 is 15 residues. In DNA, the CDR3 is TGTGCCAGCAGCACGAGAGGGTGGAGCACCGGGGAGCTGTTTTTT. Translation gives CASSTRGWSTGELFF.

The chain uses TRBV10-3 and TRBJ1-5, with 9 bases fitting TRBD1. With 8 bases clipped from V and 0 bases from J, the junction kept 2 bases outside the gene matches. Germline CDR1 ENHRY, CDR2 SYGVKD. The CDR3 has 14 residues. CDR3 DNA: TGTGCCATCGGACAGGGGACTAGCAATCAGCCCCAGCATTTT. It codes for CAIGQGTSNQPQHF.

V is TRBV19 and J is TRBJ1-4; 7 nucleotides agree with TRBD1. The length of the CDR3 is 16 residues. The germline CDR1 and CDR2 sequences are LNHDA and SQIVND (reference sequence). V trimming: 1 base; J trimming: 6 bases; junction bases outside the gene matches: 8. The CDR3 DNA reads as TGTGCCAGTAGTATAGCTTTCGGAGGACAGGATGAAAAACTGTTTTTT. Amino acids: CASSIAFGGQDEKLFF.

The chain links TRBV5-1 to TRBJ2-5, with a weak D call TRBD1 (6 bases). Deletions cut 4 bases from V and 7 bases from J, with 14 bases between. Germline loops: CDR1 SGHRS, CDR2 YFSETQ. This CDR3 comprises 13 residues. The CDR3 region is CASSNRTARTQYF. As DNA, the CDR3 is TGCGCCAGCAGCAATAGGACAGCTCGGACCCAGTACTTC.

V is TRBV6-5 and J is TRBJ1-1, with D perhaps TRBD1 (5 bases). CDR3 length: 14 amino acids. V was trimmed by 6 bases and J by 2 bases, leaving 13 bases between them. Germline CDR1 and CDR2: MNHEY and SVGAGI. CDR3 in DNA: TGTGCCAGCAGCCTTTGGGGCAGCAACACTGAAGCTTTCTTT. Its protein is CASSLWGSNTEAFF.

The chain uses TRBV6-1 and TRBJ1-1, with 10 bases that match TRBD1. V shed 3 bases, J shed 6 bases, and the junction held 10 bases outside the gene matches. From germline, CDR1 is MNHNS and CDR2 SASEGT. The CDR3 extends over 16 amino acids. CDR3 amino acids: CASSDFDRQGAPEAFF. In DNA form, the CDR3 reads TGTGCCAGCAGTGATTTTGACAGACAGGGGGCCCCTGAAGCTTTCTTT.

This clone has a single count. The rearrangement uses TRBV30 and TRBJ1-2; D unclear. The ends were cut back, 5 bases at V and 6 bases at J, with 13 bases in the middle. Per the germline V gene, CDR1 is GTSNPN and CDR2 is SVGIG (reference sequence). The CDR3 is made up of 12 amino acids. CDR3 residues: CAWLEGGHGYTF. The CDR3 DNA follows: TGTGCCTGGTTGGAGGGCGGCCATGGCTACACCTTC.

This rearrangement joins TRBV7-9 to TRBJ2-5, with 7 positions matching TRBD2. Germline V lookup: CDR1 SEHNR, CDR2 FQNEAQ (reference sequence). CDR3 size: 14 residues. V gave up 0 bases and J gave up 5 bases; unmatched junction bases: 3. The CDR3 region is CASSLAGGPETQYF. The CDR3 bases are TGTGCCAGCAGCTTAGCGGGAGGGCCGGAGACCCAGTACTTC.

The rearrangement joins TRBV12-5 to TRBJ1-2, with TRBD1 matching 8 bases. V dropped 1 base and J dropped 8; count of bases not matched to a gene: 6. Per germline, CDR1 LGHNT and CDR2 FRNRAP. The CDR3 sequence is 14 residues long. This CDR3 is CASGLGQGAIGYTF. CDR3 nucleotide sequence: TGTGCTAGTGGTTTGGGGCAGGGGGCGATAGGCTACACCTTC.

There are a few counts of this clone. The chain joins TRBV10-1 to TRBJ2-1, with 9 positions matching TRBD2. CDR3 length equals 12 residues. Germline loops: CDR1 WNHNN, CDR2 SYGVQD (reference sequence). V lost 7 bases, J lost 5 bases, and 0 bases stayed unmatched. The CDR3 sequence: CASTSGDNEQFF. CDR3 nucleotides: TGCGCCAGCACTAGCGGGGACAATGAGCAGTTCTTC.

V gene TRBV7-3 combines with J gene TRBJ2-1, with 15 bases matching TRBD2. CDR3 size: 18 residues. V trimming: 5 bases; J trimming: 1 base; junction bases outside the gene matches: 6. CDR1 and CDR2 (germline): SGHTA, FQGTGA. The CDR3 here is CASSHKGLAGGSYNEQFF. The CDR3 DNA follows: TGTGCCAGCAGCCACAAGGGACTAGCGGGAGGTTCCTACAATGAGCAGTTCTTC.

This chain uses TRBV29-1 with TRBJ2-3; D remains unclear. CDR1 and CDR2 (germline): SQVTM, ANQGSEA. This CDR3 region has 12 residues. The CDR3 reads CATKSFADTQYF. DNA for the CDR3: TGCGCTACTAAAAGCTTTGCAGATACGCAGTATTTT.

This clone showed up just a few times. This chain uses TRBV7-7 with TRBJ2-3; weak D call: TRBD1 (5 bases). Trimming took 2 bases from V and 0 from J, leaving 12 bases between them. The CDR3 runs to 16 residues. The germline V gene has CDR1 SSHAT and CDR2 FNYEAQ (reference sequence). CDR3 nucleotide sequence: TGTGCCAGCAGCTTAAGGGCAGGGCTTAGCACAGATACGCAGTATTTT. Amino acid sequence: CASSLRAGLSTDTQYF. Together with reference TRBV7-7 and TRBJ2-3, the CDR3 gives the full variable domain: GAGVSQSPRYKVTKRGQDVTLRCDPISSHATLYWYQQALGQGPEFLTYFNYEAQPDKSGLPSDRFSAERPEGSISTLTIQRTEQRDSAMYRCASSLRAGLSTDTQYFGPGTRLTVL.

CDR3 amino acids: CASASGDTNTGELFF. The CDR3 DNA is TGTGCCAGCGCTAGCGGGGATACGAACACCGGGGAGCTGTTTTTT. The chain joins TRBV9 to TRBJ2-2, with 9 bases matching TRBD2. The V segment lost 7 bases and the J segment 0 bases; nucleotides outside the gene matches: 4. The CDR3 runs 15 residues. Germline-derived CDR1 and CDR2 are SGDLS and YYNGEE.

This clone was counted a single time. The chain links TRBV6-5 to TRBJ2-7; 7 bases map to TRBD1. The junction had 6 bases not matched to a gene; V was cut back by 5 bases and J by 2 bases. Germline V lookup: CDR1 MNHEY, CDR2 SVGAGI. The length of the CDR3 is 14 residues. This CDR3 reads CASSTRQGPYEQYF. CDR3 in DNA: TGTGCCAGCAGTACCCGACAGGGCCCCTACGAGCAGTACTTC.

This sequence joins TRBV7-9 and TRBJ1-5, with a possible D match to TRBD1 (5 bases). Germline CDR1 is SEHNR and CDR2 is FQNEAQ (reference sequence). The CDR3 runs to 16 residues. V was pared by 1 base and J by 6 bases, with 16 bases between. The CDR3, as DNA: TGTGCCAGCAGCTTAGGGTCAGGGTCCCACTTTCAGCCCCAGCATTTT. Translation: CASSLGSGSHFQPQHF.

V gene TRBV7-6 combines with J gene TRBJ2-6; possibly TRBD1 for D (6 bases). The CDR3 loop spans 19 amino acids. Germline-derived CDR1 and CDR2 are SGHVS and FNYEAQ. V lost 0 bases to trimming and J lost 4 bases, with 19 bases between them. Here the CDR3 reads CASSLAPAGVPGGANVLTF. CDR3 bases: TGTGCCAGCAGCTTAGCGCCGGCAGGGGTACCGGGAGGGGCCAACGTCCTGACTTTC. Full variable domain (missing parts from reference TRBV7-6 and TRBJ2-6): GAGVSQSPRYKVTKRGQDVALRCDPISGHVSLYWYRQALGQGPEFLTYFNYEAQQDKSGLPNDRFSAERPEGSISTLTIQRTEQRDSAMYRCASSLAPAGVPGGANVLTFGAGSRLTVL.

The chain recombines TRBV10-3 with TRBJ1-4; D ambiguous. Trimming left V 0 bases short and J 8 bases short, with 7 bases between. Germline CDR1 reads ENHRY; CDR2 reads SYGVKD. The CDR3 loop spans 13 amino acids. The CDR3 loop reads CAISESAEEKLFF. The CDR3 DNA sequence: TGTGCCATCAGTGAGTCCGCGGAAGAAAAACTGTTTTTT.

V usage is TRBV2 and J usage is TRBJ1-5; weak D call: TRBD1 (6 bases). The CDR3 extends over 14 amino acids. Trimming removed 4 bases at V and 2 bases at J, with 9 bases between. In germline, CDR1 is SNHLY, CDR2 FYNNEI. The CDR3: CASSARGGNQPQHF. The DNA of the CDR3 is TGTGCCAGCAGTGCCAGGGGCGGCAATCAGCCCCAGCATTTT.

This sequence joins TRBV27 and TRBJ1-2; no clear D. The length of the CDR3 is 13 residues. Germline V lookup: CDR1 MNHEY, CDR2 SMNVEV (reference sequence). Trimming left V 4 bases short and J 1 base short, with 7 bases between. The DNA for the CDR3 is TGTGCCAGCAGTTCCGGTTATAACTATGGCTACACCTTC. It yields the protein CASSSGYNYGYTF.

V and J are TRBV7-2 and TRBJ2-3; D is perhaps TRBD2 (6 bases). The CDR3 is 16 residues long. The V end was cut by 5 bases, the J end by 2 bases, with 17 bases between. CDR1 and CDR2 from the germline V gene are SGHTA and FQGNSA. The CDR3 DNA sequence: TGTGCCAGCAGCCCGATAGGAGCGGGCCTCACAGATACGCAGTATTTT. This gives the protein CASSPIGAGLTDTQYF. Using reference TRBV7-2 and TRBJ2-3 for the parts outside the CDR3, the full variable domain is GAGVSQSPSNKVTEKGKDVELRCDPISGHTALYWYRQSLGQGLEFLIYFQGNSAPDKSGLPSDRFSAERTGGSVSTLTIQRTQQEDSAVYLCASSPIGAGLTDTQYFGPGTRLTVL.

CDR3 in DNA: TGTGCCAGCAGACCTAGGAGGCAGGTCTACAATGAGCAGTTCTTC. Residues: CASRPRRQVYNEQFF. This rearrangement joins TRBV27 to TRBJ2-1; D may be TRBD2 (5 bases). Germline values: CDR1 MNHEY, CDR2 SMNVEV (reference sequence). CDR3 length: 15 amino acids. V lost 6 bases to trimming and J lost 3 bases, with 15 bases between them.